Following are 11 T cell receptor beta chains from one sample sequenced in a study of technical replicates of blood from a handful of donors. The data were produced by immunoSEQ multiplex PCR, yet TCRdb's version contains in-frame clones alone and is incomplete. In the table there are tens of thousands of clones, 94% of which are singletons. The material sequenced was T cells isolated from PBMCs. Source of these receptors: a human donor in good health.

The chain couples TRBV6-6 to TRBJ1-1; 7 bases agree with TRBD1. Trimming at V came to 6 bases and at J to 8 bases, leaving 12 bases not matched to a gene. CDR1 is MNHNY and CDR2 is SVGAGI in the germline V gene (reference sequence). This CDR3 comprises 14 residues. The CDR3 coding sequence is TGTGCCAGCAGCCAACAGGGGTATCGCGCCGAAGCTTTCTTT. Amino acid sequence: CASSQQGYRAEAFF.

The chain uses TRBV6-1 and TRBJ2-7; TRBD1 might be the D (6 bases). There are 16 residues in the CDR3. CDR1 and CDR2 (germline): MNHNS, SASEGT. Trimming removed 3 bases at V and 9 bases at J, with 24 bases between. The CDR3, as DNA: TGTGCCAGCAGTGATTGGGGGCAGGCGGATACTGTTGCGCAGTACTTC. This gives the protein CASSDWGQADTVAQYF.

This clone appeared once. The rearrangement joins TRBV4-1 to TRBJ1-4; 8 bases agree with TRBD1. V lost 4 bases, J lost 0 bases, and 1 base stayed unmatched. CDR1 MGHRA and CDR2 YSYEKL come from the germline V gene. The CDR3 is 15 amino acids. The CDR3 is CASSPQGATNEKLFF. CDR3 coding DNA: TGCGCCAGCAGCCCACAGGGGGCAACTAATGAAAAACTGTTTTTT.

The chain couples TRBV19 to TRBJ1-2; TRBD1 might be the D (5 bases). The CDR3 is 15 amino acids. V was pared by 3 bases and J by 4 bases, with 15 bases between. Germline-derived CDR1 and CDR2 are LNHDA and SQIVND (reference sequence). The CDR3 DNA reads as TGTGCCAGTAGTATCATGACAGAAACCCCCTATGGCTACACCTTC. Translated: CASSIMTETPYGYTF.

The chain is built from TRBV11-3 and TRBJ2-7; 8 nucleotides match TRBD2. Looked up from germline, CDR1 is SGHNT and CDR2 is YENEEA. This CDR3 has 15 amino acids. J was trimmed by 6 bases and V by 2 bases; bases with no gene match: 9. In DNA form, the CDR3 reads TGTGCCAGCAGCTTAATCCTAGCGGGCACGGGCGAGCAGTACTTC. It specifies CASSLILAGTGEQYF.

The rearrangement uses TRBV19 and TRBJ1-5; 9 positions agree with TRBD1. This CDR3 is 14 amino acids long. With 5 bases clipped from V and 8 bases from J, the junction kept 7 bases outside the gene matches. Germline V gene lookup returns CDR1 LNHDA and CDR2 SQIVND (reference sequence). The CDR3 DNA sequence: TGTGCCAGTAGTCCAGGGACAGGGCGGGAGCCCCAGCATTTT. Encoded protein: CASSPGTGREPQHF.

The rearrangement joins TRBV5-1 to TRBJ2-7; D possibly corresponds to TRBD2 (7 bases). The V gene's germline CDR1 is SGHRS and CDR2 YFSETQ. The CDR3 is made up of 13 amino acids. Between the trimmed V and J ends, which lost 8 bases and 6 bases, there was a span of 18 bases. CDR3 residues: CASHREGQGEQYF. The DNA for the CDR3 is TGCGCCAGTCACAGGGAGGGTCAAGGCGAGCAGTACTTC.

The V and J genes are TRBV19 and TRBJ2-5; TRBD2 matches 7 bases. With 3 bases clipped from V and 5 bases from J, the junction kept 6 bases outside the gene matches. This CDR3 is built from 14 residues. Germline V CDR1 and CDR2: LNHDA, SQIVND (reference sequence). The CDR3 is CASSMDGRRETQYF. In DNA form, the CDR3 reads TGTGCCAGTAGTATGGACGGGAGGCGGGAGACCCAGTACTTC. The full variable domain, its missing parts supplied by reference TRBV19 and TRBJ2-5, is DGGITQSPKYLFRKEGQNVTLSCEQNLNHDAMYWYRQDPGQGLRLIYYSQIVNDFQKGDIAEGYSVSREKKESFPLTVTSAQKNPTAFYLCASSMDGRRETQYFGPGTRLLVL.

V usage is TRBV5-1 and J usage is TRBJ2-7, with 7 bases aligning to TRBD2. The germline gives CDR1 SGHRS, CDR2 YFSETQ. The CDR3 sequence is 15 residues long. V gave up 4 bases and J gave up 3 bases; unmatched junction bases: 10. CDR3 protein: CASSPWGRDGYEQYF. The CDR3 nucleotides are TGCGCCAGCAGCCCTTGGGGGAGGGATGGCTACGAGCAGTACTTC. The whole variable domain, remainder taken from reference TRBV5-1 and TRBJ2-7, is KAGVTQTPRYLIKTRGQQVTLSCSPISGHRSVSWYQQTPGQGLQFLFEYFSETQRNKGNFPGRFSGRQFSNSRSEMNVSTLELGDSALYLCASSPWGRDGYEQYFGPGTRLTVT.

The V call is TRBV4-1, the J call TRBJ2-2, with D perhaps matching TRBD2 (6 bases). Trimming removed 0 bases at V and 1 base at J, with 12 bases between. CDR3 size: 17 residues. CDR1 MGHRA and CDR2 YSYEKL come from the germline V gene. This CDR3 is CASSQDKSGLNTGELFF. The CDR3 DNA is TGCGCCAGCAGCCAAGATAAAAGCGGGCTGAACACCGGGGAGCTGTTTTTT.

The chain couples TRBV6-1 to TRBJ2-2, with D possibly being TRBD1 (6 bases). Trimming pared 1 base from V and 4 bases from J, leaving 13 bases between. CDR3 length equals 16 residues. Germline CDR1 MNHNS, CDR2 SASEGT. The CDR3 loop reads CASSEVGRTVTGELFF. CDR3 sequence (DNA): TGTGCCAGCAGTGAAGTCGGAAGGACAGTCACCGGGGAGCTGTTTTTT.